This entry features one T cell receptor beta chain sequence. The antigen is undetermined. The data were taken from a study of T cell responses to AZD1222 COVID-19 vaccine. The overall study: Pooling covered second doses at about 4 or about 12 weeks.

Germline CDR1 and CDR2: SGHRS and YFSETQ. The CDR3 spans 15 residues. V was trimmed by 0 bases and J by 0 bases, leaving 7 bases between them. Sequencing used immunoSEQ multiplex PCR; TCRdb keeps in-frame clones, though not all of them. Among 30,000 to 35,000 clones listed, 90% to 95% were seen once. Findings and limits, study-wide: The number of AZD1222 recipients seropositive at baseline was only 5 to 7. Sampled repertoires all dated from after the peak T cell response. Within unmutated variant regions lay the reported targets of nearly half of spike-specific TCRs.

The genes are TRBV5-1 and TRBJ1-5, with D perhaps matching TRBD1 (5 bases). Source: peripheral blood, taken on day 0 of AZD1222 vaccination. The TCR sequence derives from an adult in good health. CDR3 nucleotides: TGCGCCAGCAGCTTGGGGGGCCATAGCAATCAGCCCCAGCATTTT. Translated, it gives CASSLGGHSNQPQHF. The full variable domain, completed using reference TRBV5-1 and TRBJ1-5, is KAGVTQTPRYLIKTRGQQVTLSCSPISGHRSVSWYQQTPGQGLQFLFEYFSETQRNKGNFPGRFSGRQFSNSRSEMNVSTLELGDSALYLCASSLGGHSNQPQHFGDGTRLSIL.